The rows below give T cell receptor beta chains drawn from one sample of a study of breast tumors, draining lymph nodes, adjacent tissues. TCRdb re-analysed the multiplex PCR reads in MiXCR, keeping a single row per CDR3 protein. The sample includes around 170,000 distinct CDR3 sequences, 30% to 35% seen only once; the top ten take approximately 4.2%. Sequencing was done on a sample of axillary lymph node tissue. These receptor sequences come from a female donor with breast cancer. Some clones in this sample may be carry-over from other donors' samples. The conserved cysteine and the conserved F or W are not part of the CDR3 here. A D gene is named only where the DNA matches it firmly. Clone size appears in some rows only: once, few, many, or a class for an expanded clone.

clone size,D gene,V gene,J gene,CDR3 protein
NA,TRBD1,TRBV24-1,TRBJ1-1,ATPRGQVSGEAF
many,TRBD1,TRBV2,TRBJ1-2,ASSAGQNYGYT
many,NA,TRBV20-1,TRBJ2-7,SARANAYEQY
NA,NA,TRBV7-8,TRBJ1-6,ASGQQGYNSPLH
NA,TRBD1,TRBV12-3/TRBV12-4,TRBJ1-4,ASILTGVRCGANEKLF
NA,NA,TRBV28,TRBJ2-7,AILSTSYEQY
many,NA,TRBV5-8,TRBJ1-2,ASSLANSYGYT
NA,TRBD2,TRBV11-1,TRBJ2-1,ASSLLGGTSGSSYNEQF
NA,NA,TRBV2,TRBJ2-5,ASGGSGRYQGTQH
once,TRBD1,TRBV5-4,TRBJ1-2,ASSTLGTGATHGYT
many,TRBD2,TRBV14,TRBJ2-1,ASSTSGTSKF
many,TRBD1,TRBV5-6,TRBJ1-3,ASSLDRGARPGNTIY
NA,TRBD2,TRBV10-3,TRBJ2-3,ATLAGGASTQY
medium-sized,NA,TRBV2,TRBJ1-2,ASSEPYRDGYT
NA,NA,TRBV29-1,TRBJ2-1,STLGLGSSLSNEQF
NA,NA,TRBV9,TRBJ2-2,ASSVGGGLAAGTGELF
many,TRBD2,TRBV7-9,TRBJ2-1,ASSLGLAGTYNEQF
many,TRBD1,TRBV7-9,TRBJ1-4,ASSLAQGTGGEKLF
NA,TRBD1,TRBV10-3,TRBJ1-1,ATRASGTENTEAF
NA,TRBD1,TRBV20-1,TRBJ1-1,SARVGQGEGTEAF
NA,TRBD2,TRBV2,TRBJ2-5,ASKAQAGGETQY
NA,NA,TRBV6-1,TRBJ1-2,ASSHSGISGYT
few,NA,TRBV27,TRBJ1-2,ASRFYGYT
many,TRBD2,TRBV2,TRBJ2-1,ASSESIAGPPYNEQF
many,NA,TRBV7-9,TRBJ2-2,ASSLAPRGNTGELF